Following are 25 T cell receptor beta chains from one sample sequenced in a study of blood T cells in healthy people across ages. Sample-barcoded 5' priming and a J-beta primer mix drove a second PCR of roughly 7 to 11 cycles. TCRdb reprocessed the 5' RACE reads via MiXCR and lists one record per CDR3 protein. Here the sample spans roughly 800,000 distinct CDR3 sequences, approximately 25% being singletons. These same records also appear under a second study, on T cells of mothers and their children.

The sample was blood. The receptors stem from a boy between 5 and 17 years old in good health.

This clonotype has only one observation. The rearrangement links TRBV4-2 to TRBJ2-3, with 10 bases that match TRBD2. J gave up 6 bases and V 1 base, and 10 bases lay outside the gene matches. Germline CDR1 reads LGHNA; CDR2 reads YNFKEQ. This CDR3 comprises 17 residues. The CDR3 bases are TGTGCCAGCAGCCAAGGTGGGCTAGCGGGGGCTCGGGATACGCAGTATTTT. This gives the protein CASSQGGLAGARDTQYF.

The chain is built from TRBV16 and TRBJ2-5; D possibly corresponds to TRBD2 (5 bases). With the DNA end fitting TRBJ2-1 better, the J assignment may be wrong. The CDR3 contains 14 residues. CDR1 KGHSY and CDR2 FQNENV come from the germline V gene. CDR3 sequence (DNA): TGTGCCAGCAGCCAATCGGCTAGCTCCCATGAGCAGTTCTTC. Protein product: CASSQSASSHEQFF.

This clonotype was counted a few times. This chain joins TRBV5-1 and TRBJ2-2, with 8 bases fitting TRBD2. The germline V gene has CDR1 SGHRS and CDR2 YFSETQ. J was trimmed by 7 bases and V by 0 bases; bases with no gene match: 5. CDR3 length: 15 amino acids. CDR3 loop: CASSLEGLVVGELFF. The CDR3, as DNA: TGCGCCAGCAGCTTGGAGGGACTAGTAGTCGGGGAGCTGTTTTTT.

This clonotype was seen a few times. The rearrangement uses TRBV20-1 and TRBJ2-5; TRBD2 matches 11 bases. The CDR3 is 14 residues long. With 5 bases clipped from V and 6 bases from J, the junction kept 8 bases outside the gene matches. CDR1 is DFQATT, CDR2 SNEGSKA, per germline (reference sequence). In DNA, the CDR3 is TGCAGTGCTGTTAGCGGGAGGGCCGATCAGACCCAGTACTTC. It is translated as CSAVSGRADQTQYF.

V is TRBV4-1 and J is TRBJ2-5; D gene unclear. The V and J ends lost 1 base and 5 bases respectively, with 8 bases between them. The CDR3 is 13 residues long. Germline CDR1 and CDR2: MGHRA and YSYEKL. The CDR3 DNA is TGCGCCAGCAGCCAAGGGGCGGTTGAGACCCAGTACTTC. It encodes CASSQGAVETQYF.

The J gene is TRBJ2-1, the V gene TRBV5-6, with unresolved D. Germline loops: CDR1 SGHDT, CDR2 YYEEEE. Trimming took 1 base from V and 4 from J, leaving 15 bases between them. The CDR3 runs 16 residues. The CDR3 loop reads CASSLITGSYYNEQFF. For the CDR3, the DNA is TGTGCCAGCAGCTTGATTACGGGCAGTTATTACAATGAGCAGTTCTTC.

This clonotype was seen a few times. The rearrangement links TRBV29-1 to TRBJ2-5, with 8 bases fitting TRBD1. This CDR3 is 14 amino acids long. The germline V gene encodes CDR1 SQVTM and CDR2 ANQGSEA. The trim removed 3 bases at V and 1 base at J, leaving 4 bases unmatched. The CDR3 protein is CSVEGQDSQETQYF. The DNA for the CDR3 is TGCAGCGTTGAGGGACAGGATAGCCAAGAGACCCAGTACTTC.

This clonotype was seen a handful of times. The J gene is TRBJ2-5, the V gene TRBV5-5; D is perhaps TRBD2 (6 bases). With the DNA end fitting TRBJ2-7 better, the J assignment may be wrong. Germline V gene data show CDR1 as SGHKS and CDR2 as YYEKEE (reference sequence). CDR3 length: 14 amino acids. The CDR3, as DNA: TGTGCCAGCAGTCGCGGGACGGCAGATTACGAGCAGTACTTC. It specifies CASSRGTADYEQYF.

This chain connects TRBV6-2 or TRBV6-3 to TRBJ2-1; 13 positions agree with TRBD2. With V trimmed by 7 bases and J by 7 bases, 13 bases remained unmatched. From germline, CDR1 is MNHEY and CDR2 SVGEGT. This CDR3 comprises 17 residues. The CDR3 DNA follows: TGTGCCAGCATCAACGCCGGACTAGCGGGGGTACGAAATGAGCAGTTCTTC. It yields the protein CASINAGLAGVRNEQFF.

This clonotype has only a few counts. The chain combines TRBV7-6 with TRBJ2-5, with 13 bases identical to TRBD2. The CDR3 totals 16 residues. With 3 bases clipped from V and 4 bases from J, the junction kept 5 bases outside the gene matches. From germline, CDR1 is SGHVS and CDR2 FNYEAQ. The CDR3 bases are TGTGCCAGCAGCTTTTGGACTAGCGGGAGTGGAGAGACCCAGTACTTC. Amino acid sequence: CASSFWTSGSGETQYF.

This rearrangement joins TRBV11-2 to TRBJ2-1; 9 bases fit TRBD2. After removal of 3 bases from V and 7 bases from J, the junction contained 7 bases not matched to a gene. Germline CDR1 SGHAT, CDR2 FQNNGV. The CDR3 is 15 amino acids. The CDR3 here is CASSFSGTSINEQFF. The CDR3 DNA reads TGTGCCAGCAGCTTCTCCGGGACTAGCATAAATGAGCAGTTCTTC.

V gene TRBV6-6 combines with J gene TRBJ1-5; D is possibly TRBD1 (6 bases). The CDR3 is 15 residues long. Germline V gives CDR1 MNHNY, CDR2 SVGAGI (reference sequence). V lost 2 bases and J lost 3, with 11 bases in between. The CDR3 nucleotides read TGTGCCAGCAGTTACATTTCAGGGGCCAATCAGCCCCAGCATTTT. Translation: CASSYISGANQPQHF.

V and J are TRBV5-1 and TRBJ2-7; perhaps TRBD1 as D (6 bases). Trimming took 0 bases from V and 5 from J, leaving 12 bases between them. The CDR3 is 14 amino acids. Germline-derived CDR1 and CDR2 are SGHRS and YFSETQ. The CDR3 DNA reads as TGCGCCAGCAGCTTGGAACAGGGCTTAAACGAGCAGTACTTC. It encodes CASSLEQGLNEQYF.

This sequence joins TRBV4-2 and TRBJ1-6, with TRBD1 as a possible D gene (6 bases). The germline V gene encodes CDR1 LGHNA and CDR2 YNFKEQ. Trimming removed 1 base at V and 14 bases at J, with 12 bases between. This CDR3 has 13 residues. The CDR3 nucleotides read TGTGCCAGCAGCCAAGCACCGGGACAAACCCTCCACTTT. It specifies CASSQAPGQTLHF.

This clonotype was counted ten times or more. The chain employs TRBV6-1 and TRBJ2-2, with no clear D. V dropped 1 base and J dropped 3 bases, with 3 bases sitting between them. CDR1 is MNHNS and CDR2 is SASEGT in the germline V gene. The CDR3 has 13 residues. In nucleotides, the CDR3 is TGTGCCAGCAGTGAAGGGGACACCGGGGAGCTGTTTTTT. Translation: CASSEGDTGELFF.

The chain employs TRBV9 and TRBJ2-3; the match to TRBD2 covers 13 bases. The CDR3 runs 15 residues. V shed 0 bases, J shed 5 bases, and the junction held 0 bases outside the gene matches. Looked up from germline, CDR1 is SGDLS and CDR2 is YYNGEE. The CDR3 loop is CASSVGTSGRDTQYF. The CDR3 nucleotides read TGTGCCAGCAGCGTAGGGACTAGCGGGAGAGATACGCAGTATTTT.

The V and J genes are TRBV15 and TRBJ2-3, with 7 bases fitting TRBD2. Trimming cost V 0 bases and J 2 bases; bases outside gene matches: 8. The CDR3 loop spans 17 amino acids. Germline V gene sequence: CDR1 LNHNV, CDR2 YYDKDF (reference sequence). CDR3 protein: CATSRDPGSGVTDTQYF. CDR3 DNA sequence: TGTGCCACCAGCAGAGATCCAGGCAGCGGGGTCACAGATACGCAGTATTTT.

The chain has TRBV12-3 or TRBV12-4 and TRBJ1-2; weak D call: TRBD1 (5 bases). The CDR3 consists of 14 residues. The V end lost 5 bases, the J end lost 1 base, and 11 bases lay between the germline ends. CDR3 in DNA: TGTGCCAGCAGTCCCTGGGGACTTAACTATGGCTACACCTTC. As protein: CASSPWGLNYGYTF.

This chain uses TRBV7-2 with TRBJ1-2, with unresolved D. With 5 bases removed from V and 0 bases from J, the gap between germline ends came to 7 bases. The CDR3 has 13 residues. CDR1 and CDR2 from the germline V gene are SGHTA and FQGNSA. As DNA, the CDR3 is TGTGCCAGCAGCCGGGAGGCTAACTATGGCTACACCTTC. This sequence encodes CASSREANYGYTF.

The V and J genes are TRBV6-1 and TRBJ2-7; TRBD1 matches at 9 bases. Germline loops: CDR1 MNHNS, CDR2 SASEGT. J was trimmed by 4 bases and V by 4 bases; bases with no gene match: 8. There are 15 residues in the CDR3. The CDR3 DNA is TGTGCCAGCAGTGTTAGGACAGGGGCCTCTTACGAGCAGTACTTC. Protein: CASSVRTGASYEQYF.

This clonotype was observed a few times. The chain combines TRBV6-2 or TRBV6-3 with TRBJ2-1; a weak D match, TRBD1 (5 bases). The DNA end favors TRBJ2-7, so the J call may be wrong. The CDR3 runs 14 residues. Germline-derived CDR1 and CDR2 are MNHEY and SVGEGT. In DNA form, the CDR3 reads TGTGCCAGCAGTTTTAGGGGAATCTCGGACGAGCAGTACTTC. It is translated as CASSFRGISDEQYF.

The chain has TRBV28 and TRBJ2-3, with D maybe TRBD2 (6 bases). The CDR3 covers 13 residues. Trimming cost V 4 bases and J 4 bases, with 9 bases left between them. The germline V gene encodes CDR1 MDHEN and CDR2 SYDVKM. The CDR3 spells CASSSGVADTQYF. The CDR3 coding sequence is TGTGCCAGCAGTTCGGGGGTCGCAGATACGCAGTATTTT.

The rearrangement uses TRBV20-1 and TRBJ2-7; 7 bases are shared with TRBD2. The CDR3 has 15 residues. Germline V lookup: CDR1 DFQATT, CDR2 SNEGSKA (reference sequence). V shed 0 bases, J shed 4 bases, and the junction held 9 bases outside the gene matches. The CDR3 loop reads CSARDFAGETYEQYF. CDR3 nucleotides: TGCAGTGCTAGAGATTTTGCGGGAGAAACGTACGAGCAGTACTTC.

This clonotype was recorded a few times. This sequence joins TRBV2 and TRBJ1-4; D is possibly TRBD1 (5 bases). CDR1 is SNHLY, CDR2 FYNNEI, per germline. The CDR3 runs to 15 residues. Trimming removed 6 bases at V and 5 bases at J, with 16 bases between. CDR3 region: CASRETGTENEKLFF. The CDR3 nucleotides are TGTGCCAGCAGGGAAACCGGGACCGAGAATGAAAAACTGTTTTTT.

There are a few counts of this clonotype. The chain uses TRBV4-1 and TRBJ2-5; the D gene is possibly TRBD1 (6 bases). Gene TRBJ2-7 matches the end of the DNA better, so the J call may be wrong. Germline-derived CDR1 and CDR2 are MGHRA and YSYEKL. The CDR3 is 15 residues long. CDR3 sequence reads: CASSQVQGPTYEQYF. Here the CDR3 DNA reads TGCGCCAGCAGCCAAGTTCAGGGGCCAACCTACGAGCAGTACTTC.